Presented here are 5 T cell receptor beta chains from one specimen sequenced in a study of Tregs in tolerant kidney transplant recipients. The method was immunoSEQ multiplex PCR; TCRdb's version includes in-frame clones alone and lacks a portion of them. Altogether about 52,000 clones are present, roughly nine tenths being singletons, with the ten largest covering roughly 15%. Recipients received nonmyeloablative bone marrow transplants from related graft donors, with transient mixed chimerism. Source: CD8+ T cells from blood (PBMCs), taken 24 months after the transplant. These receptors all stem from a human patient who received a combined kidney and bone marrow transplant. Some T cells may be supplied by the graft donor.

In DNA, the CDR3 is TGTGCCAGCAGTACGAGACAGAGTTTCACTGAAGCTTTCTTT. Its protein product is CASSTRQSFTEAFF. The rearrangement links TRBV27 to TRBJ1-1; weak D call: TRBD1 (5 bases). Germline V lookup: CDR1 MNHEY, CDR2 SMNVEV (reference sequence). Trimming cost V 5 bases and J 4 bases, with 14 bases left between them. CDR3 length: 14 residues.

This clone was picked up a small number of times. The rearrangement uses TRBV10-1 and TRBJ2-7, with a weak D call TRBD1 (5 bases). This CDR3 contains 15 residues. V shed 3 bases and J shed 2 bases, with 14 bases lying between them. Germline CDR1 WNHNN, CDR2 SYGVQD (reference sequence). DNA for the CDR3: TGCGCCAGCAGTGACTTAGGGGCAACGACCTACGAGCAGTACTTC. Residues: CASSDLGATTYEQYF.

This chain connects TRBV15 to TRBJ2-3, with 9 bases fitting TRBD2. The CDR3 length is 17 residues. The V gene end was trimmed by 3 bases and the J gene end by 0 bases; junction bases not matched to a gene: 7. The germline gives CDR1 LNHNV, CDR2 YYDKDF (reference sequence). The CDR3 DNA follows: TGTGCCACCAGCAGCACGGGACTAGCCTCTAGCACAGATACGCAGTATTTT. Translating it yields CATSSTGLASSTDTQYF.

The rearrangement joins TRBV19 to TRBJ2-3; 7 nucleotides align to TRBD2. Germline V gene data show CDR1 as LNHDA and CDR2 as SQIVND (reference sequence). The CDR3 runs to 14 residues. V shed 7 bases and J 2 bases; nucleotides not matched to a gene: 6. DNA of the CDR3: TGTGCCAGTAATGATGGGAGGGACACAGATACGCAGTATTTT. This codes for CASNDGRDTDTQYF.

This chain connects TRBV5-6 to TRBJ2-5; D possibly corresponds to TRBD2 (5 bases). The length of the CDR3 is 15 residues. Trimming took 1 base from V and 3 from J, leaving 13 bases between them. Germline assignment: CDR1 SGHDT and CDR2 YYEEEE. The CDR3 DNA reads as TGTGCCAGCAGCTTGCCCTGGGTCGGGAAAGAGACCCAGTACTTC. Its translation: CASSLPWVGKETQYF.